This T cell receptor beta chain was sequenced during a study of T cell changes during pregnancy in multiple sclerosis. This CDR3 is built from 16 residues. The germline V gene has CDR1 SNHLY and CDR2 FYNNEI. V was pared by 3 bases and J by 6 bases, with 21 bases between. Clones were sequenced by immunoSEQ multiplex PCR, and TCRdb holds only the in-frame ones, with some missing. The sample yields approximately 61,000 clones, roughly 86% seen once. Sample: peripheral blood, taken in the first trimester of pregnancy. The rearrangement uses TRBV2 and TRBJ2-7; TRBD2 might be the D (6 bases). The receptor comes from a female donor with multiple sclerosis, enrolled in a pregnancy study. The CDR3 here is CASSDRVIGRIGEQYF. CDR3 coding DNA: TGTGCCAGCAGTGATCGGGTTATAGGGAGGATTGGCGAGCAGTACTTC.